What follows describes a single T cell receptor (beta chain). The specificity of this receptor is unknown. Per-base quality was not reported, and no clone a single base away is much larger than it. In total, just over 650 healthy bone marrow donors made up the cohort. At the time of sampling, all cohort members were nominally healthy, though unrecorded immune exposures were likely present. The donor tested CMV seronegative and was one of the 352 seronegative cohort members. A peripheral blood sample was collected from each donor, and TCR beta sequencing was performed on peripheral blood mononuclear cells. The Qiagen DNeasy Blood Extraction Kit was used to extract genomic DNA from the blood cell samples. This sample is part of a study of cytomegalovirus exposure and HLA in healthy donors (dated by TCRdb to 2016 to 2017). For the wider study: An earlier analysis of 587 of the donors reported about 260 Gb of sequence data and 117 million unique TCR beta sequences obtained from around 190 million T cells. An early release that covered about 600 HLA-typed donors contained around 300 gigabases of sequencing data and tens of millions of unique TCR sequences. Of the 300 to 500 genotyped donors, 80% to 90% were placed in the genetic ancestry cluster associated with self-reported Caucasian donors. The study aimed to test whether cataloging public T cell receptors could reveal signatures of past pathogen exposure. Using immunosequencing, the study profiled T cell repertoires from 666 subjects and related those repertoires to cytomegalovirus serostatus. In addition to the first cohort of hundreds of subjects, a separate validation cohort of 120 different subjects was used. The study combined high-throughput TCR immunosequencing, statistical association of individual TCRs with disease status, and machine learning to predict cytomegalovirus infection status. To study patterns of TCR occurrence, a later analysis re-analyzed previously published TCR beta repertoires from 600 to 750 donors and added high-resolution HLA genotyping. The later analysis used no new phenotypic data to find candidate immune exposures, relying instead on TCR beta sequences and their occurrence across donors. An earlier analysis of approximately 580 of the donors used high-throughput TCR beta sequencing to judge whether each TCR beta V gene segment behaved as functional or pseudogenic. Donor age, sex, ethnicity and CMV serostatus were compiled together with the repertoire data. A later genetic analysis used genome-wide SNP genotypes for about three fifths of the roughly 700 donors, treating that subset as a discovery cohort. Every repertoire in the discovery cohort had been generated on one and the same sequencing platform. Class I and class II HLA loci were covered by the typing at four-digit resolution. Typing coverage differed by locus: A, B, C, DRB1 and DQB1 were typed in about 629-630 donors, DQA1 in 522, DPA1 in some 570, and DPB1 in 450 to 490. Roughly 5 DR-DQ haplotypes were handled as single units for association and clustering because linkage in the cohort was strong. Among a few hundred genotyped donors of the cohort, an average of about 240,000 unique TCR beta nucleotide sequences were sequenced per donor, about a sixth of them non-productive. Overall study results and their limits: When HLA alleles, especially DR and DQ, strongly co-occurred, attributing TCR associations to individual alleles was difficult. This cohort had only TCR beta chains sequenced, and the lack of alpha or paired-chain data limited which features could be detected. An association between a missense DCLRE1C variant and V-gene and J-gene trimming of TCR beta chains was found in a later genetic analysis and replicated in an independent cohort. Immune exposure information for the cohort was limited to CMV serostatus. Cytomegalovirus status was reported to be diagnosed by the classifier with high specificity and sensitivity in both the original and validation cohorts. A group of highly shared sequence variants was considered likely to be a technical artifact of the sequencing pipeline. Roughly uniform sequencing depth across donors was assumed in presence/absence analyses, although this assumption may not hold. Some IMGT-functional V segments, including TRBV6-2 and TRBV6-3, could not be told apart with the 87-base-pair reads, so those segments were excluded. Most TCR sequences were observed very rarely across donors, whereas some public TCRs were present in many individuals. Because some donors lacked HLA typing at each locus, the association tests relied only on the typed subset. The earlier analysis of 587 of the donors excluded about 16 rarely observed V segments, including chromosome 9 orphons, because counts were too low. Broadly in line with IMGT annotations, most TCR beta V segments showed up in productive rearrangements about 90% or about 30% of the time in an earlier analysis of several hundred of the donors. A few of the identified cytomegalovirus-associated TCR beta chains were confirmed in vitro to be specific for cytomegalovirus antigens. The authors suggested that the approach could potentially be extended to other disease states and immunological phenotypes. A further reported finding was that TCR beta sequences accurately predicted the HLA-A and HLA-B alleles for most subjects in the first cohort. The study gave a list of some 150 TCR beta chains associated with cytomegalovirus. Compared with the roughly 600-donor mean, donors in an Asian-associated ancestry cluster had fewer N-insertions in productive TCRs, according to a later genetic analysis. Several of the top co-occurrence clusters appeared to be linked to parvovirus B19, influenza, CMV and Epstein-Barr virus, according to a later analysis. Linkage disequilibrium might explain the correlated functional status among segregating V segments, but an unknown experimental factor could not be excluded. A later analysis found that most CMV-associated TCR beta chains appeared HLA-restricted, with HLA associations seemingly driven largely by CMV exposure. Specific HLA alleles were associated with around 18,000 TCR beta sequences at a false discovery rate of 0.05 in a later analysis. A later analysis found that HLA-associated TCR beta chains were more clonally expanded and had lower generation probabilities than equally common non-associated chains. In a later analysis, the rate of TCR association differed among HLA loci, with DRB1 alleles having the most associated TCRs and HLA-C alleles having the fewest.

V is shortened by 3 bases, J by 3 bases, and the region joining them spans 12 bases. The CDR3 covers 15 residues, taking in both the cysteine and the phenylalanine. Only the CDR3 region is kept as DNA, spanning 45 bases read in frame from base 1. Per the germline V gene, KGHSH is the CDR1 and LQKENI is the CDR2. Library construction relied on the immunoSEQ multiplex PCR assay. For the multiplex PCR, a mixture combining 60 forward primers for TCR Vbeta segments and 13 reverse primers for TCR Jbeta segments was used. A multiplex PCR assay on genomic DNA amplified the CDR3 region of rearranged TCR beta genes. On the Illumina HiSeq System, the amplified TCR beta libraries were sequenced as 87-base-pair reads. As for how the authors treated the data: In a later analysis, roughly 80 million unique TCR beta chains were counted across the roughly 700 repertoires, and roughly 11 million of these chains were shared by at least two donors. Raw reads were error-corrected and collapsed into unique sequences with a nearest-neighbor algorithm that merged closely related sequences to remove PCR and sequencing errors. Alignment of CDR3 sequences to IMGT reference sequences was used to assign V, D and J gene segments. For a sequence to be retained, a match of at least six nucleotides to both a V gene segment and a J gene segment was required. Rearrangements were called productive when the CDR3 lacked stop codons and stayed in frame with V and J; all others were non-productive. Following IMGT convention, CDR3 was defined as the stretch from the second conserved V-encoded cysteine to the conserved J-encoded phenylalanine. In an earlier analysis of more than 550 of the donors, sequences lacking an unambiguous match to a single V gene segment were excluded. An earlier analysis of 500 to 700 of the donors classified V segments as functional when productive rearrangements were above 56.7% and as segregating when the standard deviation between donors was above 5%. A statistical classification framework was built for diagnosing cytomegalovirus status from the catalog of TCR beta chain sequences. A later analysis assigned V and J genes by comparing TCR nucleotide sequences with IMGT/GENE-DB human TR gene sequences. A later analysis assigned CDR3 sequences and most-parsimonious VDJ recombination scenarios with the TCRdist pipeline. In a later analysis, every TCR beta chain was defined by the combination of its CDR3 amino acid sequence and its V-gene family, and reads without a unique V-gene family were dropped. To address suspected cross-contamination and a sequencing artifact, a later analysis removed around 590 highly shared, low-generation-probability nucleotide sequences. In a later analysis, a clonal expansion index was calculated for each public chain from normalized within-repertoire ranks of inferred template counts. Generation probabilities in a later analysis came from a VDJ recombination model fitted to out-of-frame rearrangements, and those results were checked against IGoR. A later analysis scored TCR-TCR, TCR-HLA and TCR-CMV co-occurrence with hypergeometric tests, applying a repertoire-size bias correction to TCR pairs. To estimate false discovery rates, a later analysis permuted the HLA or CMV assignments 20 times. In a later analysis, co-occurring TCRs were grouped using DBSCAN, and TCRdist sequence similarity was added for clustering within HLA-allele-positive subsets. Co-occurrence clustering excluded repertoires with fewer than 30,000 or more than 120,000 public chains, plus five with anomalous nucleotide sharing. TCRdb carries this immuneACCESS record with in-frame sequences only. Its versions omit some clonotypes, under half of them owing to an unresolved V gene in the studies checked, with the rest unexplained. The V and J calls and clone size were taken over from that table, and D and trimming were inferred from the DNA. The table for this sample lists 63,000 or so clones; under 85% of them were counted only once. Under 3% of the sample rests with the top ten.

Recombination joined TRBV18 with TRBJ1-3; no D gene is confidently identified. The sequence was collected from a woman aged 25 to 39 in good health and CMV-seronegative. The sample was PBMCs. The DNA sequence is TGTGCCAGCTCACCGTCCCGAGGTGATGGAAACACCATATATTTT. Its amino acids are CASSPSRGDGNTIYF.